A single sample is the source of the 13 T cell receptor beta chains below, sequenced in a study of cytomegalovirus exposure and HLA in healthy donors. Produced via immunoSEQ multiplex PCR; TCRdb's table is partial and in-frame only. The sample lists roughly 73,000 clones, around 94% occurring once. The sample taken for sequencing was PBMCs. The receptors were gathered from a man between 18 and 29 years old in good health and CMV-seropositive.

The V call is TRBV2, the J call TRBJ2-1; 10 nucleotides line up with TRBD1. V was pared by 6 bases and J by 8 bases, with 7 bases of the junction left unmatched. This CDR3 is 14 amino acids long. Per the germline V gene, CDR1 is SNHLY and CDR2 is FYNNEI. CDR3 in DNA: TGTGCCAGCAGGCTAGACAGGGGGCTCGATGAGCAGTTCTTC. It yields the protein CASRLDRGLDEQFF.

The V gene is TRBV7-2, the J gene TRBJ2-1, with 8 bases that match TRBD1. The germline CDR1 and CDR2 sequences are SGHTA and FQGNSA. The trim removed 4 bases at V and 1 base at J, leaving 3 bases unmatched. The CDR3 has 15 residues. The CDR3 region is CASSSQGASYNEQFF. DNA for the CDR3: TGTGCCAGCAGCTCGCAGGGGGCGTCCTACAATGAGCAGTTCTTC.

The chain employs TRBV5-1 and TRBJ2-6; 8 bases align to TRBD1. The CDR3 spans 17 residues. The ends lost 4 bases at V and 0 bases at J; junction bases unmatched: 6. From germline, CDR1 is SGHRS and CDR2 YFSETQ. Here the CDR3 reads CASSRQGSLSGANVLTF. The CDR3 nucleotides are TGCGCCAGCAGCCGACAGGGGAGCCTCTCTGGGGCCAACGTCCTGACTTTC.

The chain carries TRBV6-5 and TRBJ2-3; 11 bases are shared with TRBD2. Germline trimming cut 6 bases from V and 1 base from J; bases unmatched to any gene: 3. Germline V gene sequence: CDR1 MNHEY, CDR2 SVGAGI. The CDR3 loop spans 15 amino acids. The DNA for the CDR3 is TGTGCCAGCAGGTCGGGACTAGCGGGCACAGATACGCAGTATTTT. Translating gives CASRSGLAGTDTQYF.

The rearrangement joins TRBV28 to TRBJ1-1; 7 bases agree with TRBD1. The junction had 2 bases not matched to a gene; V was cut back by 3 bases and J by 4 bases. From germline, CDR1 is MDHEN and CDR2 SYDVKM. CDR3 length: 13 residues. CDR3 nucleotides: TGTGCCAGCAGTTTGACAGGGAGCACTGAAGCTTTCTTT. It translates to CASSLTGSTEAFF. The variable domain in full, with the rest retrieved from reference TRBV28 and TRBJ1-1, is DVKVTQSSRYLVKRTGEKVFLECVQDMDHENMFWYRQDPGLGLRLIYFSYDVKMKEKGDIPEGYSVSREKKERFSLILESASTNQTSMYLCASSLTGSTEAFFGQGTRLTVV.

The chain couples TRBV27 to TRBJ2-7; 9 bases agree with TRBD1. CDR3 size: 16 residues. CDR1 and CDR2 (germline): MNHEY, SMNVEV (reference sequence). Trimming removed 0 bases from V and 4 bases from J; junction bases left unmatched: 7. The CDR3 nucleotides are TGTGCCAGCAGTTTATCGACCGGGACAGGGATATACGAGCAGTACTTC. Translated: CASSLSTGTGIYEQYF.

The chain combines TRBV29-1 with TRBJ2-3; TRBD2 matches at 11 bases. CDR1 is SQVTM, CDR2 ANQGSEA, per germline. The trim removed 5 bases at V and 5 bases at J, leaving 9 bases unmatched. The length of the CDR3 is 15 residues. This CDR3 is CSVTRIAGGGDTQYF. For the CDR3, the DNA is TGCAGCGTTACACGTATAGCGGGAGGGGGAGATACGCAGTATTTT.

This chain connects TRBV6-1 to TRBJ1-2; D is uncertain. This CDR3 contains 12 residues. Trimming removed 4 bases from V and 7 bases from J, with 10 bases in between. Germline CDR1 MNHNS, CDR2 SASEGT. The CDR3 sequence: CASSAGRGGYTF. DNA of the CDR3: TGTGCCAGCAGTGCTGGGAGAGGTGGCTACACCTTC.

The rearrangement links TRBV5-8 to TRBJ1-1; TRBD1 matches at 12 bases. Germline lookup yields CDR1 SGHTS and CDR2 YDEGEE. Unmatched junction bases numbered 6, after V lost 2 bases and J lost 7 bases. This CDR3 contains 15 residues. The CDR3 sequence is CASSLYGTGGGEAFF. The CDR3 DNA reads as TGTGCCAGCAGCTTATACGGGACAGGGGGCGGTGAAGCTTTCTTT.

The CDR3, as DNA: TGCGCCAGCAGCCTGGGGAGCGGGGACAATGAGCAGTTCTTC. Its translation: CASSLGSGDNEQFF. This chain joins TRBV5-1 and TRBJ2-1; 7 bases line up with TRBD2. Unmatched junction bases numbered 6, after V lost 4 bases and J lost 5 bases. CDR1 SGHRS and CDR2 YFSETQ come from the germline V gene. The CDR3 extends over 14 amino acids.

The rearrangement links TRBV11-2 to TRBJ2-4, with TRBD2 matching over 7 bases. The V segment lost 2 bases and the J segment 9 bases; nucleotides outside the gene matches: 10. The CDR3 runs 15 residues. Germline CDR1 SGHAT, CDR2 FQNNGV. CDR3: CASSLRSGLVSIQYF. The CDR3 nucleotides are TGTGCCAGCAGCTTAAGATCAGGACTAGTAAGCATTCAGTACTTC.

The V and J genes are TRBV18 and TRBJ2-5, with a weak D call TRBD2 (6 bases). Germline CDR1 KGHSH, CDR2 LQKENI. This CDR3 is 13 amino acids long. Trimming shortened V by 4 bases and J by 4 bases, and 10 bases separated the two germline ends. In DNA form, the CDR3 reads TGTGCCAGCTCACAACGGGAGACAGAGACCCAGTACTTC. It is translated as CASSQRETETQYF.

The CDR3: CAWSVPGTGVPNTEAFF. The CDR3 region has the DNA TGTGCCTGGAGTGTACCCGGGACAGGGGTCCCAAACACTGAAGCTTTCTTT. V and J are TRBV30 and TRBJ1-1; 10 nucleotides match TRBD1. CDR1 is GTSNPN and CDR2 is SVGIG in the germline V gene (reference sequence). The CDR3 has 17 residues. The ends lost 0 bases at V and 2 bases at J; junction bases unmatched: 9.